The next 30 T cell receptor beta chains were all read from a single sample in a study of blood T cell repertoires in COVID-19. Libraries were prepared by immunoSEQ multiplex PCR; TCRdb keeps only in-frame clonotypes and omits some of them. Seen here are more than 200,000 clones, over 80% observed once, and the top ten hold 27%. The specimen was peripheral blood. The receptors were gathered from a man in his forties or fifties with acute or convalescent COVID-19.

Turning to this clone: This sample includes further DNA sequences coding for the same CDR3. V is TRBV7-2 and J is TRBJ2-7; D possibly corresponds to TRBD2 (6 bases). Trimming took off 3 bases at V and 3 bases at J, with 9 bases between the two ends. From germline, CDR1 is SGHTA and CDR2 FQGNSA. The CDR3 has 13 residues. In DNA form, the CDR3 reads TGTGCCAGCAGCTTGGGACTCATCTACGAGCAGTACTTC. This gives the protein CASSLGLIYEQYF.

V usage is TRBV4-2 and J usage is TRBJ1-1, with a weak D call TRBD1 (6 bases). The CDR3 totals 14 residues. The germline gives CDR1 LGHNA, CDR2 YNFKEQ. Deletions cut 1 base from V and 5 bases from J, with 11 bases between. Here the CDR3 DNA reads TGTGCCAGCAGCCAAGTGTTGGGGGCAACTGAAGCTTTCTTT. Its protein product is CASSQVLGATEAFF.

The CDR3 is CASSQDRGLDAFF. The DNA of the CDR3 is TGCGCCAGCAGCCAAGACAGGGGGCTAGATGCTTTCTTT. The genes are TRBV4-1 and TRBJ1-1; 8 bases map to TRBD1. Germline CDR1 reads MGHRA; CDR2 reads YSYEKL. The CDR3 is 13 residues long. Germline trimming cut 0 bases from V and 11 bases from J; bases unmatched to any gene: 5.

The genes are TRBV19 and TRBJ1-4, with a tentative D call TRBD1 (6 bases). The V end lost 7 bases, the J end lost 4 bases, and 13 bases lay between the germline ends. The germline V gene has CDR1 LNHDA and CDR2 SQIVND (reference sequence). This CDR3 has 14 residues. For the CDR3, the DNA is TGTGCCAGTACCGCCGGGACAATTAATGAAAAACTGTTTTTT. Encoded protein: CASTAGTINEKLFF.

The chain carries TRBV21-1 and TRBJ2-1; the table's D call, TRBD2, was not checked against the DNA. TRBV21-1 is reported as a pseudogene. The CDR3 contains 19 residues. CDR3 sequence reads: CASSKFHYSGGSSYNEQFF. The CDR3 DNA reads TGTGCCAGCAGCAAATTCCACTACTCGGGGGGAAGCTCCTACAATGAGCAGTTCTTC.

The rearrangement links TRBV6-5 to TRBJ2-3; 9 bases are a match to TRBD2. The germline gives CDR1 MNHEY, CDR2 SVGAGI. The CDR3 totals 14 residues. V was clipped by 2 bases and J by 8 bases; unmatched bases: 5. DNA for the CDR3: TGTGCCAGCAGTTACGGCGGACTAGCGCCTACGCAGTATTTT. This codes for CASSYGGLAPTQYF.

This clone was seen only a few times. The rearrangement uses TRBV10-1 and TRBJ2-7; the match to TRBD2 covers 9 bases. Trimming took 3 bases from V and 6 from J; bases not matched to a gene: 6. Per germline, CDR1 WNHNN and CDR2 SYGVQD (reference sequence). This CDR3 has 14 residues. The CDR3 loop reads CASSDSGRSGEQYF. CDR3 bases: TGCGCCAGCAGTGATAGCGGGAGATCAGGCGAGCAGTACTTC.

CDR3 DNA sequence: TGTGCCAGCAGACTAGCGGGTTTCTCCTCCTACGAGCAGTACTTC. Translation gives CASRLAGFSSYEQYF. V is TRBV6-5 and J is TRBJ2-7; 9 bases are shared with TRBD2. V dropped 6 bases and J dropped 0; count of bases not matched to a gene: 6. The CDR3 is 15 amino acids. Germline V lookup: CDR1 MNHEY, CDR2 SVGAGI.

The chain carries TRBV6-5 and TRBJ2-3; D possibly corresponds to TRBD1 (6 bases). The CDR3 covers 14 residues. V lost 5 bases to trimming and J lost 2 bases, with 11 bases between them. Per germline, CDR1 MNHEY and CDR2 SVGAGI. DNA of the CDR3: TGTGCCAGCAGTAAGGACAGAGACACAGATACGCAGTATTTT. Its translation: CASSKDRDTDTQYF.

The gene calls are TRBV3-1 (or the pseudogene TRBV3-2) and TRBJ2-1; a possible D gene is TRBD2 (6 bases). V was trimmed by 4 bases and J by 3 bases, leaving 19 bases between them. This CDR3 is 17 amino acids long. Germline V CDR1 and CDR2: LGHDT, YNNKEL (reference sequence). The CDR3 sequence: CASSPMADYSIYNEQFF. CDR3 nucleotide sequence: TGTGCCAGCAGCCCCATGGCGGACTACTCCATCTACAATGAGCAGTTCTTC.

V is TRBV15 and J is TRBJ2-3; 7 positions agree with TRBD2. Trimming took 0 bases from V and 4 from J; bases not matched to a gene: 4. In germline, CDR1 is LNHNV, CDR2 YYDKDF (reference sequence). The CDR3 is 15 residues long. The CDR3 here is CATSRDRTRSDTQYF. The CDR3 DNA sequence: TGTGCCACCAGCAGAGATCGGACTAGATCAGATACGCAGTATTTT.

The chain recombines TRBV4-1 with TRBJ1-2; D ambiguous. This CDR3 spans 15 amino acids. Trimming cost V 1 base and J 4 bases, with 13 bases left between them. The germline V gene has CDR1 MGHRA and CDR2 YSYEKL. CDR3 sequence (DNA): TGCGCCAGCAGCCAAGGATCGAGTTTCGTCTATGGCTACACCTTC. It yields the protein CASSQGSSFVYGYTF.

V and J are TRBV6-5 and TRBJ1-6, with D perhaps TRBD1 (6 bases). Looked up from germline, CDR1 is MNHEY and CDR2 is SVGAGI. V lost 9 bases and J 8 bases, leaving 17 bases between the germline ends. The CDR3 sequence is 14 residues long. The CDR3 here is CASQPRDTYSPLHF. The CDR3 nucleotides are TGTGCCAGTCAACCCCGGGACACATATTCACCCCTCCACTTT.

The chain links TRBV4-2 to TRBJ1-3; tentative D call: TRBD1 (5 bases). The length of the CDR3 is 14 residues. V lost 0 bases to trimming and J lost 2 bases, with 5 bases between them. Germline CDR1 reads LGHNA; CDR2 reads YNFKEQ. DNA for the CDR3: TGTGCCAGCAGCCAAGACAGGGCTGGAAACACCATATATTTT. Its protein product is CASSQDRAGNTIYF.

Concerning this clone itself: Since a much larger clone is just one base distant, this may be a read error. The same CDR3 is also encoded by other DNA sequences in this sample. The V gene is TRBV5-6, the J gene TRBJ2-7; 8 positions match TRBD2. CDR3 size: 14 residues. The V segment lost 2 bases and the J segment 5 bases; nucleotides outside the gene matches: 6. Looked up from germline, CDR1 is SGHDT and CDR2 is YYEEEE. Here the CDR3 reads CASSLAGEVNEQYF. CDR3 DNA: TGTGCCAGCAGCTTAGCGGGAGAAGTAAACGAGCAGTACTTC.

J is TRBJ2-7 and V is TRBV27, with 10 bases aligning to TRBD2. V shed 2 bases and J 8 bases; nucleotides not matched to a gene: 9. The length of the CDR3 is 15 residues. Germline values: CDR1 MNHEY, CDR2 SMNVEV (reference sequence). CDR3 loop: CASSLRLAGVHQQYF. The CDR3 DNA is TGTGCCAGCAGTTTAAGGCTAGCGGGAGTTCACCAGCAGTACTTC.

The CDR3 region has the DNA TGTGCCAGCAGCTTGGGGGTCCCAAGGACAAGCTCCTACAATGAGCAGTTCTTC. Translating gives CASSLGVPRTSSYNEQFF. V is TRBV5-4 and J is TRBJ2-1; possibly TRBD1 for D (5 bases). This CDR3 has 18 residues. Germline V gene sequence: CDR1 SGHNT, CDR2 YYREEE (reference sequence). Deletions cut 0 bases from V and 0 bases from J, with 16 bases between.

V and J are TRBV4-3 and TRBJ1-6, with 8 bases fitting TRBD1. The junction had 7 bases not matched to a gene; V was cut back by 3 bases and J by 9 bases. The CDR3 is 15 amino acids. CDR1 LGHNA and CDR2 YSLEER come from the germline V gene. CDR3 residues: CASSQETGVGSPLHF. The CDR3 bases are TGCGCCAGCAGCCAGGAGACAGGGGTCGGTTCACCCCTCCACTTT.

This clone occurred a few times. The chain combines TRBV10-3 with TRBJ2-7, with 7 bases lining up with TRBD1. The germline V gene has CDR1 ENHRY and CDR2 SYGVKD. CDR3 size: 14 residues. V lost 6 bases to trimming and J lost 4 bases; unmatched junction nucleotides: 9. The CDR3 reads CAIRVGTGEYEQYF. CDR3 sequence (DNA): TGTGCCATCAGAGTTGGAACAGGGGAGTACGAGCAGTACTTC.

This clone was recorded only once. This chain joins TRBV6-5 and TRBJ1-4; TRBD1 might be the D (5 bases). CDR1 is MNHEY and CDR2 is SVGAGI in the germline V gene. Deletions cut 5 bases from V and 5 bases from J, with 9 bases between. There are 13 residues in the CDR3. The CDR3, as DNA: TGTGCCAGCAGTAGGGGTTGGAATGAAAAACTGTTTTTT. It specifies CASSRGWNEKLFF.

This rearrangement joins TRBV7-2 to TRBJ1-1; no clear D. This CDR3 is 17 amino acids long. Germline CDR1 SGHTA, CDR2 FQGNSA. V lost 0 bases and J 8 bases, leaving 22 bases between the germline ends. The CDR3 sequence: CASSLAWPSEGGEEAFF. The CDR3 DNA is TGTGCCAGCAGCTTAGCGTGGCCATCAGAGGGCGGAGAGGAAGCTTTCTTT.

This clone was counted once. The chain uses TRBV6-5 and TRBJ2-7, with 10 bases matching TRBD2. The CDR3 contains 15 residues. The germline CDR1 and CDR2 sequences are MNHEY and SVGAGI. J gave up 2 bases and V 7 bases, and 8 bases lay outside the gene matches. The CDR3 reads CASTEIAGGPYEQYF. CDR3 in DNA: TGTGCCAGCACCGAGATAGCGGGGGGCCCCTACGAGCAGTACTTC.

This rearrangement joins TRBV9 to TRBJ2-3, with 16 bases fitting TRBD2. Germline CDR1 SGDLS, CDR2 YYNGEE. J was trimmed by 0 bases and V by 4 bases; bases with no gene match: 5. The CDR3 sequence is 18 residues long. DNA of the CDR3: TGTGCCAGCAGCCCGGGACTAGCGGGAGGGACTAGCACAGATACGCAGTATTTT. Its protein is CASSPGLAGGTSTDTQYF.

The chain combines TRBV7-3 with TRBJ1-6; 7 bases are shared with TRBD1. V shed 2 bases and J 6 bases; nucleotides not matched to a gene: 7. The CDR3 sequence is 16 residues long. Germline assignment: CDR1 SGHTA and CDR2 FQGTGA. CDR3 amino acids: CASSLGAGGGNSPLHF. The CDR3 coding sequence is TGTGCCAGCAGCTTAGGGGCAGGGGGTGGTAATTCACCCCTCCACTTT.

This clone was picked up one time. The chain links TRBV28 to TRBJ2-5; 7 bases fit TRBD1. The CDR3 is 14 amino acids. V gave up 5 bases and J gave up 2 bases; unmatched junction bases: 5. Germline V lookup: CDR1 MDHEN, CDR2 SYDVKM. In DNA, the CDR3 is TGTGCCAGCAGTCCGTGGACAGGTCAAGAGACCCAGTACTTC. Protein product: CASSPWTGQETQYF. The complete variable domain, with remaining parts taken from reference TRBV28 and TRBJ2-5, reads DVKVTQSSRYLVKRTGEKVFLECVQDMDHENMFWYRQDPGLGLRLIYFSYDVKMKEKGDIPEGYSVSREKKERFSLILESASTNQTSMYLCASSPWTGQETQYFGPGTRLLVL.

This chain connects TRBV7-2 to TRBJ1-6, with 7 bases aligning to TRBD1. J was trimmed by 10 bases and V by 4 bases; bases with no gene match: 10. The V gene's germline CDR1 is SGHTA and CDR2 FQGNSA. This CDR3 spans 15 amino acids. The DNA for the CDR3 is TGTGCCAGCAGCTCCGCAGGGGGTCGAGAATCACCCCTCCACTTT. Its translation: CASSSAGGRESPLHF.

This chain uses TRBV4-3 with TRBJ2-7; 8 positions match TRBD1. Per the germline V gene, CDR1 is LGHNA and CDR2 is YSLEER. V lost 2 bases and J lost 6; bases outside the gene matches: 9. This CDR3 spans 15 amino acids. CDR3 bases: TGCGCCAGCAGCCAACAACTGAGGACAGGGACCGAGCAGTACTTC. It yields the protein CASSQQLRTGTEQYF.

The chain carries TRBV9 and TRBJ2-1; D call uncertain. Germline V gene data show CDR1 as SGDLS and CDR2 as YYNGEE. CDR3 length equals 13 residues. The germline V and J ends were trimmed by 0 bases and 6 bases, with 7 bases remaining between them. This CDR3 is CASSVEAANEQFF. CDR3 in DNA: TGTGCCAGCAGCGTAGAGGCGGCCAATGAGCAGTTCTTC.

The genes are TRBV7-3 and TRBJ1-1; no definite D call. The V end was cut by 0 bases, the J end by 10 bases, with 12 bases between. The CDR3 length is 13 residues. Germline V gene sequence: CDR1 SGHTA, CDR2 FQGTGA. The CDR3 spells CASSLTSRLAAFF. The CDR3 coding sequence is TGTGCCAGCAGCTTAACAAGTCGCCTGGCAGCTTTCTTT.

The chain uses TRBV5-4 and TRBJ1-3; the D gene is possibly TRBD1 (5 bases). V was trimmed by 0 bases and J by 2 bases, leaving 15 bases between them. Germline V gene sequence: CDR1 SGHNT, CDR2 YYREEE (reference sequence). There are 17 residues in the CDR3. The CDR3 DNA sequence: TGTGCCAGCAGCTTGGACGTTCGGGGGAGGACTGGAAACACCATATATTTT. This translates into CASSLDVRGRTGNTIYF.